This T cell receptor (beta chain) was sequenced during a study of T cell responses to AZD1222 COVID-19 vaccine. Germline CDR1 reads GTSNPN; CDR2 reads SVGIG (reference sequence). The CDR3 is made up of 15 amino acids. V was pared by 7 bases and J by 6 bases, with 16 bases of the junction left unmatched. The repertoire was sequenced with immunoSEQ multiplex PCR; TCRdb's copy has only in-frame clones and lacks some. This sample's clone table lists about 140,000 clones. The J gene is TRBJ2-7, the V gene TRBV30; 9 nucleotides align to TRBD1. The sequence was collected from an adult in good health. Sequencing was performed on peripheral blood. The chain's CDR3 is CASNLPGQGGGEQYF. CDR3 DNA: TGTGCCTCCAACCTCCCGGGACAGGGAGGTGGCGAGCAGTACTTC.